The TCR beta chain under discussion was sequenced for a study of blood T cell repertoires in COVID-19. Study context: In each case, the material was cDNA or gDNA derived from T cells, B-cell-depleted T cells, or PBMCs.

V was trimmed by 4 bases and J by 6 bases, leaving 13 bases between them. Germline V gene sequence: CDR1 MDHEN, CDR2 SYDVKM. This CDR3 region has 13 residues. In the original analysis: For nucleated cells, counts were estimated from reference gene primer amplification. Sequenced by immunoSEQ multiplex PCR; TCRdb stores in-frame clones only, minus some. V, J and clone size derive from that table, while D and trimming were established from the DNA sequence. The repertoire holds about 120,000 clones, with less than 90% as singletons. The rearrangement uses TRBV28 and TRBJ2-7; D perhaps matches TRBD1 (6 bases). Sequencing was performed on peripheral blood. The sequence derives from a woman aged 80 or over with acute or convalescent COVID-19. CDR3 nucleotide sequence: TGTGCCAGCAGTTCAGGGGCCACCTGCGAGCAGTACGTC. Its translation is CASSSGATCEQYV.